This paragraph covers one T cell receptor (beta chain) sequence. Its matching antigen is unknown. The data stem from a study of Ad26.COV2.S vaccination and SARS-CoV-2 variants. Whole-study context: Of the COV1001 trial arms, the Ad26.COV2.S arm included the donor.

As to treatment: approximately 18 received Ad26.COV2.S at low or high dose, single or two shots; roughly five received placebo; per-sample allocation not given. Specimens were obtained on day 63 following the first vaccine or placebo injection. Only in-frame clones appear in the TCRdb table, and some are missing; sequencing was by immunoSEQ multiplex PCR. There are around 300,000 clones in the sample; 70% to 90% occur only once, and about 11% lies in the top ten. The ends were cut back, 3 bases at V and 8 bases at J, with 7 bases in the middle. Germline CDR1 and CDR2: MDHEN and SYDVKM. The CDR3 is 11 amino acids. Study results and limitations: Using TCR breadth and depth analyses may have led to underestimated total T cell responses.

The clonotype comes from a person aged 18 to 59 who received the Ad26.COV2.S COVID-19 vaccine or a placebo. The sample here was peripheral blood, taken in a trial of Ad26.COV2.S vaccine versus placebo. The chain links TRBV28 to TRBJ1-2; no definite D call. This chain's CDR3 is CASSFRQGYTF. CDR3 in DNA: TGTGCCAGCAGTTTTAGGCAGGGCTACACCTTC.